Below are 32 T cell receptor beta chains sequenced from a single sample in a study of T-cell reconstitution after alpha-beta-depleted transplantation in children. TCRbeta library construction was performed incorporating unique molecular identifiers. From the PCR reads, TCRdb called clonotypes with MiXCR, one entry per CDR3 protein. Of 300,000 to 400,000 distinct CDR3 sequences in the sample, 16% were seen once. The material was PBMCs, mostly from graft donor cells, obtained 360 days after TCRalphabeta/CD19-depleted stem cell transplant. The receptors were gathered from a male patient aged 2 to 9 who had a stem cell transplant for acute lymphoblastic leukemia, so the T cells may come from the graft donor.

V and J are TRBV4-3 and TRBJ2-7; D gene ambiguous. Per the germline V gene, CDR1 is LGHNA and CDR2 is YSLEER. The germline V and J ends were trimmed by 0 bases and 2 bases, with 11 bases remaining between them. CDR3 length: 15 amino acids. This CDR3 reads CASSQDPRPAYEQYF. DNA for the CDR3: TGCGCCAGCAGCCAAGATCCGCGGCCTGCCTACGAGCAGTACTTC.

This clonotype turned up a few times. The CDR3 coding sequence is TGTGCCAGCAGTCCCCTGAGTGCCGAGCAGTTCTTC. As protein: CASSPLSAEQFF. The rearrangement links TRBV12-3 or TRBV12-4 to TRBJ2-1; no definite D call. This CDR3 is 12 amino acids long. Trimming removed 5 bases at V and 10 bases at J, with 12 bases between.

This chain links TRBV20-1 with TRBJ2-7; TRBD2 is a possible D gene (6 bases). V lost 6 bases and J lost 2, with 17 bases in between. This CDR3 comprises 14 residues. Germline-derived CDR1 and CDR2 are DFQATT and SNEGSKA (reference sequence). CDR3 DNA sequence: TGCAGTGCCAGGCGGGGCGGAACGGCCTACGAGCAGTACTTC. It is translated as CSARRGGTAYEQYF.

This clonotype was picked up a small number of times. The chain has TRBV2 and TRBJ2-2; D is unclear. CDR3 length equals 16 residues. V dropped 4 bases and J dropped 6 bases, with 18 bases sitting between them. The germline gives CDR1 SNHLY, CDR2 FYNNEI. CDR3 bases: TGTGCCAGCAGTGGTGCCCCTCTTTCGGCGGCCGGGGAGCTGTTTTTT. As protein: CASSGAPLSAAGELFF. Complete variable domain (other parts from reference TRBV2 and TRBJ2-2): EPEVTQTPSHQVTQMGQEVILRCVPISNHLYFYWYRQILGQKVEFLVSFYNNEISEKSEIFDDQFSVERPDGSNFTLKIRSTKLEDSAMYFCASSGAPLSAAGELFFGEGSRLTVL.

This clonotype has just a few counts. CDR3 sequence (DNA): TGTGCCAGTAGCCATCGGGCACTAGCGGGGGACTTGGATGAGCAGTTCTTC. It codes for CASSHRALAGDLDEQFF. This chain joins TRBV19 and TRBJ2-1; 11 bases match TRBD2. With 6 bases clipped from V and 8 bases from J, the junction kept 15 bases outside the gene matches. Germline V gives CDR1 LNHDA, CDR2 SQIVND (reference sequence). The CDR3 is 17 residues long.

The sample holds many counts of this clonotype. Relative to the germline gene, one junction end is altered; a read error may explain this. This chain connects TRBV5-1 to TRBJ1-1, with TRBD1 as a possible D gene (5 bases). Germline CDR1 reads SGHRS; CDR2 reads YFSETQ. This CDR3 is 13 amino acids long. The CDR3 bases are TGTGCCAGCAGCTTAGGGGCAGGGACTGAAGCTTTCTTT. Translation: CASSLGAGTEAFF.

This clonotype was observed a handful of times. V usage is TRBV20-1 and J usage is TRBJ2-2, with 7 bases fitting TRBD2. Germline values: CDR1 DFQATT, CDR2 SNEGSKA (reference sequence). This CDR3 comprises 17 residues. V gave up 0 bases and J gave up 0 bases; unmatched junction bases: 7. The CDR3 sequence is CSARDPRLAANTGELFF. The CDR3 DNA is TGCAGTGCTAGAGATCCCCGGCTAGCGGCGAACACCGGGGAGCTGTTTTTT.

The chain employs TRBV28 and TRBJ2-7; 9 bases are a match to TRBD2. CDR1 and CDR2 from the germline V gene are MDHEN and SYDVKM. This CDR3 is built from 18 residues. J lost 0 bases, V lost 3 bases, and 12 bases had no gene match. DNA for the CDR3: TGTGCCAGCAGTTTTGGGCTAGCGGGACTCTACCTCTCCTACGAGCAGTACTTC. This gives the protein CASSFGLAGLYLSYEQYF.

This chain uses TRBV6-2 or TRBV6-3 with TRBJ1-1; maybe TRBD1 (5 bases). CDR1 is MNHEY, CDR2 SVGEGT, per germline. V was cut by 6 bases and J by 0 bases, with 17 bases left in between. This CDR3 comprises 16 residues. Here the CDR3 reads CASSLSEGVMNTEAFF. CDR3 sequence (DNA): TGTGCCAGCAGCTTATCCGAAGGGGTCATGAACACTGAAGCTTTCTTT.

The CDR3 region has the DNA TGTGCCACCAGTGAGGGGGCCACAGATACGCAGTATTTT. The encoded protein is CATSEGATDTQYF. This chain uses TRBV24-1 with TRBJ2-3; D might be TRBD1 (6 bases). V lost 4 bases, J lost 2 bases, and 6 bases lay in between. CDR3 length equals 13 residues. The germline CDR1 and CDR2 sequences are KGHDR and SFDVKD.

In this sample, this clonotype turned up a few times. The CDR3 DNA sequence: TGCAGCGTTGGGGCTCAACGGGGCTACGAGCAGTACTTC. Protein sequence: CSVGAQRGYEQYF. The rearrangement uses TRBV29-1 and TRBJ2-7; D is perhaps TRBD2 (5 bases). V dropped 4 bases and J dropped 3 bases, with 13 bases sitting between them. The germline V gene has CDR1 SQVTM and CDR2 ANQGSEA. The CDR3 totals 13 residues.

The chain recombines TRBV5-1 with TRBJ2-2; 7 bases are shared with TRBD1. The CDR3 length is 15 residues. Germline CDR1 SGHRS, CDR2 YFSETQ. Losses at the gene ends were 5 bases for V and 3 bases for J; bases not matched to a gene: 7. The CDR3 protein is CASSPQGLHTGELFF. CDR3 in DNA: TGCGCCAGCAGTCCACAGGGGCTTCACACCGGGGAGCTGTTTTTT. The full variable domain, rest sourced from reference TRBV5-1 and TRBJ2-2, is KAGVTQTPRYLIKTRGQQVTLSCSPISGHRSVSWYQQTPGQGLQFLFEYFSETQRNKGNFPGRFSGRQFSNSRSEMNVSTLELGDSALYLCASSPQGLHTGELFFGEGSRLTVL.

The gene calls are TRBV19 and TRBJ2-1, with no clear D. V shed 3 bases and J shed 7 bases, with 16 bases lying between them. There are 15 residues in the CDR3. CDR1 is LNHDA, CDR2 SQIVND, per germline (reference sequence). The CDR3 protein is CASSMYSATRNEQFF. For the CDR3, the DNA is TGTGCCAGTAGTATGTACAGTGCCACGCGGAATGAGCAGTTCTTC.

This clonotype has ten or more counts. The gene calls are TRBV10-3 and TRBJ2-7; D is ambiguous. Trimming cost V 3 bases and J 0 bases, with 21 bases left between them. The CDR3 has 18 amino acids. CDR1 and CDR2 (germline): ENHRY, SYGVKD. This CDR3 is CAISDTGMRLPVSYEQYF. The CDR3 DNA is TGTGCCATCAGTGACACTGGGATGAGGCTTCCCGTCTCCTACGAGCAGTACTTC.

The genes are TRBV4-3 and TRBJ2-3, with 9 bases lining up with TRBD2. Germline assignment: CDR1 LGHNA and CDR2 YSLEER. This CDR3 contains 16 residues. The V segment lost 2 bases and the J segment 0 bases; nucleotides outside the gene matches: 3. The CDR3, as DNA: TGCGCCAGCAGCCAATGGACTAGCGAGAGCACAGATACGCAGTATTTT. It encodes CASSQWTSESTDTQYF.

Here the CDR3 DNA reads TGCGCCAGCAGCTATACAGGGGGCCGAGGGGCATCCTATTACTACGAGCAGTACTTC. It codes for CASSYTGGRGASYYYEQYF. The chain couples TRBV5-1 to TRBJ2-7; 9 positions agree with TRBD1. The CDR3 totals 19 residues. Germline assignment: CDR1 SGHRS and CDR2 YFSETQ. Trimming removed 3 bases from V and 3 bases from J; junction bases left unmatched: 19. Drawing the rest from reference TRBV5-1 and TRBJ2-7, the complete variable domain is KAGVTQTPRYLIKTRGQQVTLSCSPISGHRSVSWYQQTPGQGLQFLFEYFSETQRNKGNFPGRFSGRQFSNSRSEMNVSTLELGDSALYLCASSYTGGRGASYYYEQYFGPGTRLTVT.

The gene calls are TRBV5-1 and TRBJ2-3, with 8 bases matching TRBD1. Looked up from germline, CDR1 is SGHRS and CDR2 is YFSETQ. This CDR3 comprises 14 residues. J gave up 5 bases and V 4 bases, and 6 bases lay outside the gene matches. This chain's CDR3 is CASSIGQGLDTQYF. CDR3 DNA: TGCGCCAGCAGCATAGGACAGGGCTTAGATACGCAGTATTTT.

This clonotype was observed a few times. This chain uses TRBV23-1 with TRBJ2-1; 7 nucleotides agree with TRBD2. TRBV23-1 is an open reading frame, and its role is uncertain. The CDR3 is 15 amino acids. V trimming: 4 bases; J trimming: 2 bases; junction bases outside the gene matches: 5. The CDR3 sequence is CASSRRDYAYNEQFF. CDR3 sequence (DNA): TGCGCCAGCAGTCGGCGGGACTACGCCTACAATGAGCAGTTCTTC.

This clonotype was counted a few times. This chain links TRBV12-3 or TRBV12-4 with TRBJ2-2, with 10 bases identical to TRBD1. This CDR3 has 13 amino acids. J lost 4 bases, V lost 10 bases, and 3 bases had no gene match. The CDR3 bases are TGTGCCACCGGGACAGGGGCCACCGGGGAGCTGTTTTTT. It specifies CATGTGATGELFF.

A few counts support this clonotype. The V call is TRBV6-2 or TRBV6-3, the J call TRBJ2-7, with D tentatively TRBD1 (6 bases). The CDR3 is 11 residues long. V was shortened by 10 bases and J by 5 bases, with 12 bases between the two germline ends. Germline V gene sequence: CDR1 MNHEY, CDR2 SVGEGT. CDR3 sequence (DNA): TGTGCCACAACAGGGCTCCACGAGCAGTACTTC. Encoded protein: CATTGLHEQYF.

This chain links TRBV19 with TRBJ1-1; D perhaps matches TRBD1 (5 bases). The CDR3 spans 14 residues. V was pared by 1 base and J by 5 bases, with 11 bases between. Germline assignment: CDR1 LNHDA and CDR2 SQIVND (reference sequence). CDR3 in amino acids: CASSIGPGPTEAFF. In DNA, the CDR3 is TGTGCCAGTAGTATAGGCCCGGGGCCAACTGAAGCTTTCTTT.

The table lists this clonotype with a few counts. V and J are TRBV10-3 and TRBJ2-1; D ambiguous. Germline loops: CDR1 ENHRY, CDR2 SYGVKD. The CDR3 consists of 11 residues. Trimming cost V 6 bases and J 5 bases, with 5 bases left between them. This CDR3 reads CAIRQNNEQFF. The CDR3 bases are TGTGCCATCAGACAGAACAATGAGCAGTTCTTC.

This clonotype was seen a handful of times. The CDR3 DNA is TGCGCCAGCAGCCAAGATATTTCCCGGCGACAGTGGTCCACTGAAGCTTTCTTT. It codes for CASSQDISRRQWSTEAFF. The chain combines TRBV4-3 with TRBJ1-1; perhaps TRBD1 as D (5 bases). CDR1 is LGHNA, CDR2 YSLEER, per germline. CDR3 size: 18 residues. V was shortened by 0 bases and J by 4 bases, with 21 bases between the two germline ends.

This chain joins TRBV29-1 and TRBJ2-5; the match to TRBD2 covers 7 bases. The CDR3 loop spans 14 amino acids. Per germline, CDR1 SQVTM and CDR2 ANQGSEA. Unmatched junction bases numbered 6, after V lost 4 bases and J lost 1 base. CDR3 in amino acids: CSVGAGKGQETQYF. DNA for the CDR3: TGCAGCGTTGGAGCGGGAAAAGGCCAAGAGACCCAGTACTTC.

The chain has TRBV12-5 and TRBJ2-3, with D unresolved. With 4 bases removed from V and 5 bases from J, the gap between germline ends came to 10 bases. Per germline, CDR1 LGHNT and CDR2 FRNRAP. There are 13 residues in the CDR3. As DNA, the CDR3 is TGTGCTAGTGGTTCCCCTCTCGGAGATACGCAGTATTTT. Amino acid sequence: CASGSPLGDTQYF.

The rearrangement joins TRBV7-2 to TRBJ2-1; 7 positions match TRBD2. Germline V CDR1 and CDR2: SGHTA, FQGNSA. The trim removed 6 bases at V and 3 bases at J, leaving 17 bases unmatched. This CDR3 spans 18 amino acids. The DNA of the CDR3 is TGTGCCAGCAGTCTTACGCCCTCTAGCGGTCCTTTCTACAATGAGCAGTTCTTC. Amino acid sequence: CASSLTPSSGPFYNEQFF.

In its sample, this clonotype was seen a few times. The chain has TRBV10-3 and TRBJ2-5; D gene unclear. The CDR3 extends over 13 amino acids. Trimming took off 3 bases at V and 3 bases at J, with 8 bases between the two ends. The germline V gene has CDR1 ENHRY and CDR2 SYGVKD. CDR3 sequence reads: CAISDRTEETQYF. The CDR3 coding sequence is TGTGCCATCAGTGATCGTACGGAAGAGACCCAGTACTTC.

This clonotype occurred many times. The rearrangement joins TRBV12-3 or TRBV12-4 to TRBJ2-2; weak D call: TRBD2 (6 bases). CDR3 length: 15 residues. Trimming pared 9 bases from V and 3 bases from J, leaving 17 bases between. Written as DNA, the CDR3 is TGTGCCAGTAATCGGAGGGGTAGTGACACCGGGGAGCTGTTTTTT. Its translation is CASNRRGSDTGELFF.

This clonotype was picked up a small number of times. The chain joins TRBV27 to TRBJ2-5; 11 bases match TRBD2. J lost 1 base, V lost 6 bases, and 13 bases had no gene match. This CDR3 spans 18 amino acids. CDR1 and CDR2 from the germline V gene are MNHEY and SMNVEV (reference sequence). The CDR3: CASRNTGRLAGPQETQYF. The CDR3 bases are TGTGCCAGCAGAAATACAGGGAGACTAGCGGGACCCCAAGAGACCCAGTACTTC.

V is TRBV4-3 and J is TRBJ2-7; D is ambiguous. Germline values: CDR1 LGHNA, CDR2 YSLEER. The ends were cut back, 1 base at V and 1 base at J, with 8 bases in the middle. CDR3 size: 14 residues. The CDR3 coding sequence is TGCGCCAGCAGCCAAGGGACGATATCCTACGAGCAGTACTTC. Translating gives CASSQGTISYEQYF.

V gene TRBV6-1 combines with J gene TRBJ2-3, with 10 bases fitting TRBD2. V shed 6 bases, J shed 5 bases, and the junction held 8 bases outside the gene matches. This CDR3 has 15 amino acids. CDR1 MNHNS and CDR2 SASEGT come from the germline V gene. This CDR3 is CASRPSGRAGDTQYF. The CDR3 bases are TGTGCCAGCAGACCCAGCGGGAGGGCGGGAGATACGCAGTATTTT.

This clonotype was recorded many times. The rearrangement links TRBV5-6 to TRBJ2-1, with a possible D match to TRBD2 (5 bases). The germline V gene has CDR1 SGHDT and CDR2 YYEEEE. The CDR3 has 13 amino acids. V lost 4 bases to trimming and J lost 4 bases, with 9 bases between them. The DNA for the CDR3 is TGTGCCAGCAGCCTGTGGGAGTACAATGAGCAGTTCTTC. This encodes CASSLWEYNEQFF.